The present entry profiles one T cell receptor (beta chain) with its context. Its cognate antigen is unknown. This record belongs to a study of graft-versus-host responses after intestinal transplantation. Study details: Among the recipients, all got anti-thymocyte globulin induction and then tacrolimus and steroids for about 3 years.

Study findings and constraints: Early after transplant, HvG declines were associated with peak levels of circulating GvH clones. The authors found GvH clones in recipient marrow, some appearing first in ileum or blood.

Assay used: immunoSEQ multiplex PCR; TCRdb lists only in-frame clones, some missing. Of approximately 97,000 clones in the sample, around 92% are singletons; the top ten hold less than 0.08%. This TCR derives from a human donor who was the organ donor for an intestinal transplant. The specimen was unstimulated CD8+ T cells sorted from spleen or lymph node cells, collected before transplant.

The CDR3 loop reads CASSFPQTFTSGSIDEQYF. The CDR3 region has the DNA TGTGCCAGCAGCTTTCCCCAAACGTTCACTAGCGGGAGCATCGACGAGCAGTACTTC. The chain recombines TRBV11-2 with TRBJ2-7, with 11 bases lining up with TRBD2. The CDR3 loop spans 19 amino acids. In germline, CDR1 is SGHAT, CDR2 FQNNGV. V shed 3 bases and J 5 bases; nucleotides not matched to a gene: 18. The variable domain in full, completed from reference TRBV11-2 and TRBJ2-7, reads EAGVAQSPRYKIIEKRQSVAFWCNPISGHATLYWYQQILGQGPKLLIQFQNNGVVDDSQLPKDRFSAERLKGVDSTLKIQPAKLEDSAVYLCASSFPQTFTSGSIDEQYFGPGTRLTVT.